This record covers a single T cell receptor beta chain. This sample was taken from a study of blood T cell repertoires in COVID-19. Measured with immunoSEQ multiplex PCR; TCRdb has only the in-frame clones, and not every one. The sample contains 410,000 or so clones, over 75% of which appear only once. This CDR3 has 17 amino acids. Per germline, CDR1 LNHDA and CDR2 SQIVND (reference sequence). V was shortened by 6 bases and J by 2 bases, with 23 bases between the two germline ends. V usage is TRBV19 and J usage is TRBJ2-7; D might be TRBD2 (5 bases). Sequencing was carried out using peripheral blood. This TCR derives from a woman aged 40 to 55 with COVID-19, enrolled during active disease. CDR3 DNA: TGTGCCAGTAGGAAATTGGGAGCGCAGGAGAAAGCCTACGAGCAGTACTTC. Translated: CASRKLGAQEKAYEQYF.